This TCR beta chain was identified in a study of cytomegalovirus exposure and HLA in healthy donors. For the study at large: In an early release, HLA-typed donors contributed tens of millions of unique TCR sequences. Study-wide findings and caveats: The study recorded fewer than 200 TCR beta chains that were cytomegalovirus-associated.

To note about this clone: Its target is not known.

The CDR3 totals 12 residues. Trimming left V 8 bases short and J 5 bases short, with 12 bases between. CDR1 is LNHDA and CDR2 is SQIVND in the germline V gene (reference sequence). PCR involved 60 Vbeta and 13 Jbeta primers. Here immunoSEQ multiplex PCR was the method, and the copy in TCRdb shows in-frame clones only, minus some. Its clone listing holds about 77,000 clones. J is TRBJ1-1 and V is TRBV19; D may be TRBD1 (6 bases). Sequencing input: PBMCs. This sequence was found in a man aged 50 to 59 in good health and CMV-seropositive. The CDR3 region has the DNA TGTGCCAGTCAACCTCAGGGGACTGAAGCTTTCTTT. It codes for CASQPQGTEAFF.